A single sample gave rise to the 30 T cell receptor beta chains below, sequenced in a study of blood T cells in healthy people across ages. Combining a sample-barcoded 5' primer with a J-beta primer mix, a second PCR ran for about 7 to 11 cycles. TCRdb re-derived calls from the 5' RACE reads in MiXCR, one entry per CDR3 protein. The sample carries over a million distinct CDR3 sequences, more than 40% recorded once. The material sequenced was blood. These receptors were taken from a woman aged 55-75 years in good health.

The genes are TRBV9 and TRBJ2-7, with 10 nucleotides matching TRBD2. In germline, CDR1 is SGDLS, CDR2 YYNGEE. Trimming took 4 bases from V and 4 from J; bases not matched to a gene: 17. The CDR3 sequence is 18 residues long. Written as DNA, the CDR3 is TGTGCCAGCAGCTCAGCACCAAGCCGGACTAGCGGCTTTTACGAGCAGTACTTC. Protein: CASSSAPSRTSGFYEQYF.

The genes are TRBV12-3 or TRBV12-4 and TRBJ1-1; D gene unclear. This CDR3 contains 13 residues. Trimming took off 5 bases at V and 2 bases at J, with 9 bases between the two ends. CDR3 in DNA: TGTGCCAGCAGTGTCAAAGTCAACACTGAAGCTTTCTTT. Its translation is CASSVKVNTEAFF.

This clonotype has just a few counts. The CDR3 DNA follows: TGTGCCAGCAGCCTTGACAGGACCCCCACAGATACGCAGTATTTT. Its translation: CASSLDRTPTDTQYF. The V and J genes are TRBV14 and TRBJ2-3; maybe TRBD1 (6 bases). Trimming removed 4 bases at V and 2 bases at J, with 13 bases between. The CDR3 length is 15 residues. The germline gives CDR1 SGHDN, CDR2 FVKESK. The full variable domain, rest sourced from reference TRBV14 and TRBJ2-3, is EAGVTQFPSHSVIEKGQTVTLRCDPISGHDNLYWYRRVMGKEIKFLLHFVKESKQDESGMPNNRFLAERTGGTYSTLKVQPAELEDSGVYFCASSLDRTPTDTQYFGPGTRLTVL.

The chain carries TRBV5-1 and TRBJ2-7; TRBD1 is a possible D gene (5 bases). Germline V gene lookup returns CDR1 SGHRS and CDR2 YFSETQ. Between the trimmed V and J ends, which lost 0 bases and 2 bases, there was a span of 15 bases. This CDR3 is 16 amino acids long. This chain's CDR3 is CASSLDAREKAYEQYF. CDR3 nucleotide sequence: TGCGCCAGCAGCTTGGACGCCAGGGAAAAGGCCTACGAGCAGTACTTC. The full variable domain, in which reference TRBV5-1 and TRBJ2-7 provide the parts outside the CDR3, is KAGVTQTPRYLIKTRGQQVTLSCSPISGHRSVSWYQQTPGQGLQFLFEYFSETQRNKGNFPGRFSGRQFSNSRSEMNVSTLELGDSALYLCASSLDAREKAYEQYFGPGTRLTVT.

This clonotype was counted ten times or more. This chain connects TRBV29-1 to TRBJ2-7, with a tentative D call TRBD2 (6 bases). The germline V gene encodes CDR1 SQVTM and CDR2 ANQGSEA. Trimming removed 7 bases at V and 2 bases at J, with 12 bases between. The CDR3 sequence is 12 residues long. CDR3 sequence reads: CSARDSAYEQYF. As DNA, the CDR3 is TGCAGCGCACGGGACTCCGCCTACGAGCAGTACTTC.

This clonotype appeared a few times. The rearrangement links TRBV12-3 or TRBV12-4 to TRBJ1-2; weak D call: TRBD1 (5 bases). The CDR3 runs to 14 residues. With 1 base removed from V and 3 bases from J, the gap between germline ends came to 9 bases. Here the CDR3 reads CASSLERGYYGYTF. In DNA form, the CDR3 reads TGTGCCAGCAGTTTAGAGCGGGGGTACTATGGCTACACCTTC.

The V gene is TRBV20-1, the J gene TRBJ2-1; 11 positions match TRBD1. This CDR3 is built from 13 residues. Germline V gene lookup returns CDR1 DFQATT and CDR2 SNEGSKA (reference sequence). Unmatched junction bases numbered 3, after V lost 5 bases and J lost 6 bases. The CDR3 DNA is TGCAGTGCTTGGGACAGGGGGGGCAATGAGCAGTTCTTC. Amino acids: CSAWDRGGNEQFF.

In DNA form, the CDR3 reads TGTGCCAGCAGCTCCTCGACAGGGAAAAACATTCAGTACTTC. This gives the protein CASSSSTGKNIQYF. V gene TRBV7-9 combines with J gene TRBJ2-4, with 7 positions matching TRBD1. The germline V gene has CDR1 SEHNR and CDR2 FQNEAQ (reference sequence). The J segment lost 4 bases and the V segment lost 4 bases, leaving 4 bases of the junction unmatched. This CDR3 is 14 amino acids long.

CDR3 sequence reads: CASSAGQSYDEQFF. CDR3 DNA sequence: TGTGCCAGCAGCGCGGGACAGAGTTACGATGAGCAGTTCTTC. The rearrangement uses TRBV27 and TRBJ2-1, with TRBD1 as a possible D gene (7 bases). Germline CDR1 and CDR2: MNHEY and SMNVEV (reference sequence). This CDR3 spans 14 amino acids. Deletions cut 6 bases from V and 8 bases from J, with 17 bases between.

The chain combines TRBV27 with TRBJ2-1, with D unclear. Trimming removed 3 bases from V and 12 bases from J, with 12 bases in between. The length of the CDR3 is 12 residues. The germline V gene encodes CDR1 MNHEY and CDR2 SMNVEV (reference sequence). The DNA of the CDR3 is TGTGCCAGCAGTTTCCCATCGGGTCGGCAGTTCTTC. Encoded protein: CASSFPSGRQFF.

This chain joins TRBV2 and TRBJ2-7; D not certain. The CDR3 has 11 amino acids. The V end was cut by 4 bases, the J end by 10 bases, with 11 bases between. CDR1 is SNHLY and CDR2 is FYNNEI in the germline V gene. The CDR3 sequence is CASSAKVIQYF. The CDR3 bases are TGTGCCAGCAGTGCGAAAGTAATTCAGTACTTC.

This clonotype was seen a handful of times. For the CDR3, the DNA is TGTGCCAGCAGTTTTACTAGCCGGGAGACCCAGTACTTC. Translated, it gives CASSFTSRETQYF. The rearrangement joins TRBV12-3 or TRBV12-4 to TRBJ2-5; maybe TRBD2 (6 bases). The CDR3 totals 13 residues. The ends were cut back, 3 bases at V and 5 bases at J, with 10 bases in the middle.

This clonotype was counted many times. The V gene is TRBV29-1, the J gene TRBJ2-7; 11 bases line up with TRBD1. J lost 3 bases, V lost 3 bases, and 1 base had no gene match. This CDR3 is built from 13 residues. Looked up from germline, CDR1 is SQVTM and CDR2 is ANQGSEA. The CDR3 is CSVEGQGGYEQYF. The DNA of the CDR3 is TGCAGCGTTGAGGGACAGGGGGGCTACGAGCAGTACTTC.

This clonotype was counted a few times. The chain carries TRBV5-1 and TRBJ2-1, with D possibly TRBD2 on 5 matching bases. The V end was cut by 0 bases, the J end by 3 bases, with 7 bases between. CDR1 and CDR2 from the germline V gene are SGHRS and YFSETQ. The CDR3 has 14 amino acids. CDR3 nucleotides: TGCGCCAGCAGCTTGGGGACTCACTACAATGAGCAGTTCTTC. It encodes CASSLGTHYNEQFF.

This clonotype was counted only a few times. The V gene is TRBV7-2, the J gene TRBJ2-5, with unresolved D. The CDR3 has 12 residues. The V end lost 7 bases, the J end lost 4 bases, and 10 bases lay between the germline ends. Per germline, CDR1 SGHTA and CDR2 FQGNSA. The CDR3 DNA sequence: TGTGCCAGCAAACGGTGGGGAGAGACCCAGTACTTC. Its protein product is CASKRWGETQYF.

V and J are TRBV20-1 and TRBJ1-4; 8 nucleotides match TRBD1. V was pared by 3 bases and J by 14 bases, with 14 bases of the junction left unmatched. CDR1 is DFQATT, CDR2 SNEGSKA, per germline (reference sequence). The CDR3 contains 14 residues. In DNA, the CDR3 is TGCAGTGCTAGGCGGACAGGGTTGTCAAATGTCCTGTTTTTT. Its protein product is CSARRTGLSNVLFF.

This clonotype was counted between two and nine times. The genes are TRBV5-1 and TRBJ2-7; possibly TRBD1 or TRBD2 for D (5 bases each). The CDR3 loop spans 16 amino acids. Germline V gives CDR1 SGHRS, CDR2 YFSETQ. Trimming took off 0 bases at V and 0 bases at J, with 13 bases between the two ends. CDR3 sequence: CASSLGAGRGSYEQYF. As DNA, the CDR3 is TGCGCCAGCAGCTTGGGTGCAGGGAGAGGCTCCTACGAGCAGTACTTC.

The chain has TRBV2 and TRBJ2-3; TRBD1 aligns across 7 bases. This CDR3 has 15 amino acids. With V trimmed by 8 bases and J by 4 bases, 12 bases remained unmatched. Germline V gene data show CDR1 as SNHLY and CDR2 as FYNNEI. CDR3 in DNA: TGTGCCAGCGACCTTCGACAGGGATCCTCAGATACGCAGTATTTT. Translated: CASDLRQGSSDTQYF.

This clonotype appeared a few times. The CDR3 region is CASSFRTRDKQFF. The DNA for the CDR3 is TGTGCCAGCAGCTTTAGGACTAGAGATAAGCAGTTCTTC. This rearrangement joins TRBV7-2 to TRBJ2-1; 7 bases fit TRBD2. Germline-derived CDR1 and CDR2 are SGHTA and FQGNSA. The length of the CDR3 is 13 residues. Trimming cost V 3 bases and J 11 bases; bases outside gene matches: 7.

V usage is TRBV7-8 and J usage is TRBJ1-4; D gene ambiguous. Trimming cost V 1 base and J 0 bases, with 15 bases left between them. The germline gives CDR1 SGHVS, CDR2 FQNEAQ. The CDR3 runs to 18 residues. The CDR3 DNA sequence: TGTGCCAGCAGCTTAGGACACGGGGTTCGAGCAACTAATGAAAAACTGTTTTTT. As protein: CASSLGHGVRATNEKLFF.

The J gene is TRBJ2-3, the V gene TRBV2; possibly TRBD2 for D (5 bases). The CDR3 loop spans 17 amino acids. Per the germline V gene, CDR1 is SNHLY and CDR2 is FYNNEI. Trimming left V 3 bases short and J 2 bases short, with 18 bases between. The CDR3 DNA is TGTGCCAGCAGTGACCCCTCGTCTCGGGGTTTCACAGATACGCAGTATTTT. Translation gives CASSDPSSRGFTDTQYF.

This clonotype was detected only a few times. The chain recombines TRBV2 with TRBJ2-7; 9 nucleotides match TRBD1. The CDR3 is 15 residues long. Trimming removed 6 bases from V and 2 bases from J; junction bases left unmatched: 8. Germline-derived CDR1 and CDR2 are SNHLY and FYNNEI. CDR3 in DNA: TGTGCCAGCAGCGTCGGACAGGGGACAACCTACGAGCAGTACTTC. This codes for CASSVGQGTTYEQYF.

The gene calls are TRBV21-1 and TRBJ2-7; the table gives TRBD2 as D, unverified against the DNA. TRBV21-1 corresponds to a pseudogene. The CDR3 extends over 20 amino acids. CDR3 in amino acids: CAPRLGVPLGSAGTSYEQYF. The CDR3 DNA reads TGTGCCCCCCGGCTCGGGGTTCCCCTCGGATCAGCGGGAACCTCCTACGAGCAGTACTTC.

To note about this clonotype: Just one base apart from a much larger clone, this may be a read error. The chain employs TRBV10-3 and TRBJ2-7, with TRBD1 identical over 8 bases. This CDR3 region has 15 residues. From germline, CDR1 is ENHRY and CDR2 SYGVKD. The V gene end was trimmed by 4 bases and the J gene end by 3 bases; junction bases not matched to a gene: 8. CDR3 DNA sequence: TGTGCCATCAGTGGGGCCAGGGGGCGTAGCTACGAGCAGTACTTC. It yields the protein CAISGARGRSYEQYF.

This clonotype has just a few counts. The chain employs TRBV5-1 and TRBJ2-1; D might be TRBD1 or TRBD2, each matching 7 bases. Germline assignment: CDR1 SGHRS and CDR2 YFSETQ. V lost 2 bases, J lost 7 bases, and 22 bases lay in between. The CDR3 runs 17 residues. DNA for the CDR3: TGCGCCAGCAGCTTATATGGGAGACAGGGAGGGTCGAATGAGCAGTTCTTC. It specifies CASSLYGRQGGSNEQFF.

The V and J genes are TRBV11-2 and TRBJ2-4; D tentatively fits TRBD1 or TRBD2 (5 bases each). The ends were cut back, 2 bases at V and 13 bases at J, with 21 bases in the middle. Germline V lookup: CDR1 SGHAT, CDR2 FQNNGV. The CDR3 runs to 15 residues. The CDR3 region has the DNA TGTGCCAGCAGCTTATACCCAACAGGTGGGGGAGAGCAGTACTTC. This gives the protein CASSLYPTGGGEQYF.

The chain combines TRBV10-1 with TRBJ2-7; no reliable D call. This CDR3 has 15 amino acids. Germline V gives CDR1 WNHNN, CDR2 SYGVQD (reference sequence). V was clipped by 3 bases and J by 4 bases, with 16 bases between them. The CDR3 coding sequence is TGCGCCAGCAGTGATCTAAAGCGAGGCGGTTACGAGCAGTACTTC. Its protein is CASSDLKRGGYEQYF.

The genes are TRBV9 and TRBJ2-5, with TRBD1 matching over 9 bases. V was clipped by 4 bases and J by 4 bases; unmatched bases: 8. CDR3 size: 15 residues. In germline, CDR1 is SGDLS, CDR2 YYNGEE. The CDR3 loop is CASSMGQGRLETQYF. As DNA, the CDR3 is TGTGCCAGCAGCATGGGACAGGGTAGATTAGAGACCCAGTACTTC.

This chain links TRBV6-2 or TRBV6-3 with TRBJ2-5, with 12 bases fitting TRBD2. Looked up from germline, CDR1 is MNHEY and CDR2 is SVGEGT. This CDR3 region has 17 residues. Trimming removed 7 bases from V and 9 bases from J; junction bases left unmatched: 18. The CDR3 DNA is TGTGCCAGCACCCCCGGGTGGACTAGCGGGACCTTTGAGGCCCAGTACTTC. Translating gives CASTPGWTSGTFEAQYF.

With respect to this clonotype: The junction and the germline gene differ at one end; a read error may be behind it. The chain joins TRBV6-5 to TRBJ2-4; D not resolved. Germline V gene data show CDR1 as MNHEY and CDR2 as SVGAGI. There are 15 residues in the CDR3. The CDR3 region is CVSSYSELDVNIQYF. CDR3 sequence (DNA): TGTGTCAGCAGTTACTCGGAGCTCGATGTTAACATTCAGTACTTC.